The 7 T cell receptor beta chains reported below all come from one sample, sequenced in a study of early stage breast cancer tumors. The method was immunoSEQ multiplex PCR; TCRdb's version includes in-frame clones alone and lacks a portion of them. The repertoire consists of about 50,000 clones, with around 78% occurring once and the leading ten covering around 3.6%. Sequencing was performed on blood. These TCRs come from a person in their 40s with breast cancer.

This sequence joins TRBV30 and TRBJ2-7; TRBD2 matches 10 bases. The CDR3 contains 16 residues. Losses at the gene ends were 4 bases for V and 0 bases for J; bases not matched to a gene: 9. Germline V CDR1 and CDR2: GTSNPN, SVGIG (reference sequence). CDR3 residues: CAWTPSGRVSSYEQYF. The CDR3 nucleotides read TGTGCCTGGACTCCGAGCGGGAGGGTGAGCTCCTACGAGCAGTACTTC.

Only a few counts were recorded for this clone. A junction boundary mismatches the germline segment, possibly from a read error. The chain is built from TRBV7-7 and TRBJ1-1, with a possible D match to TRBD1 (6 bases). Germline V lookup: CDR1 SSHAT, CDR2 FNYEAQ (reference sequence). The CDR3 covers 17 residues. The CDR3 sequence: CASSPHPLQGMNTEAFF. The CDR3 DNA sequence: TGTGCTAGCAGCCCCCACCCCCTCCAGGGGATGAACACTGAAGCTTTCTTT.

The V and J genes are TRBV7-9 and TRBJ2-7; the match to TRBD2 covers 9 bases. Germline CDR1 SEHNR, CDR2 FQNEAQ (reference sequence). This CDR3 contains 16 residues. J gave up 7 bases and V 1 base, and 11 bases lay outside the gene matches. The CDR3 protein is CASSLGLTAGGGEQYF. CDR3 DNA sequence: TGTGCCAGCAGCTTAGGGCTCACAGCGGGAGGTGGAGAGCAGTACTTC.

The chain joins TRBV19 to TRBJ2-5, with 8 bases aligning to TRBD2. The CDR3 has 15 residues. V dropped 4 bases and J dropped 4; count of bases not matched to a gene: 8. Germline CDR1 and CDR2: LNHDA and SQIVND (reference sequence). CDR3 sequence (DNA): TGTGCCAGTAGTAGGTCCGGGGGGGAGGGAGAGACCCAGTACTTC. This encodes CASSRSGGEGETQYF.

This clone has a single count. The CDR3 DNA is TGTGCCAGCATCCCTTGGGACAGCGCAGAAGCTTTCTTT. It translates to CASIPWDSAEAFF. This chain links TRBV6-1 with TRBJ1-1; 7 bases fit TRBD1. The germline CDR1 and CDR2 sequences are MNHNS and SASEGT. CDR3 length equals 13 residues. V trimming: 7 bases; J trimming: 8 bases; junction bases outside the gene matches: 10.

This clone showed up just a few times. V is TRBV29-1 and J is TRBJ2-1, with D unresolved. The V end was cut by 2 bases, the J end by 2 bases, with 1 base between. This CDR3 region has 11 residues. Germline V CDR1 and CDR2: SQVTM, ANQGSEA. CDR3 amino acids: CSVETYNEQFF. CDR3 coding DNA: TGCAGCGTTGAAACCTACAATGAGCAGTTCTTC.

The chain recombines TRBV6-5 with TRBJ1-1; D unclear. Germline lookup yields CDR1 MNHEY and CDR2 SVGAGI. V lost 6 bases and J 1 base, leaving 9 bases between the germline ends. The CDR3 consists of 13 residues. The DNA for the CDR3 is TGTGCCAGCAGCCAACTCAAGAACACTGAAGCTTTCTTT. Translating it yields CASSQLKNTEAFF.